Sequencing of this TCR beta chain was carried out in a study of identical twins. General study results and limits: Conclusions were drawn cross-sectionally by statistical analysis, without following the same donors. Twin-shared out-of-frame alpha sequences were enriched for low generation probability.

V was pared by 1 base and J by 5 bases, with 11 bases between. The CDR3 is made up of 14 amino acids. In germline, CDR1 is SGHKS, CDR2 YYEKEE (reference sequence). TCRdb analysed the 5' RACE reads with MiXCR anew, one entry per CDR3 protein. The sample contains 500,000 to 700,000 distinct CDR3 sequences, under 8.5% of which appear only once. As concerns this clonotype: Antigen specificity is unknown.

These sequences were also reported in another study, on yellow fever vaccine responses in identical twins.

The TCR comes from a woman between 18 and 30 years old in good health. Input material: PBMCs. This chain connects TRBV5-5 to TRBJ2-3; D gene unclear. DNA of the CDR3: TGTGCCAGCAGCTTGATTATCTTGCAAGATACGCAGTATTTT. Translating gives CASSLIILQDTQYF.